The T cell receptor beta chain under discussion was sequenced for a study of siplizumab effects on memory and regulatory T cells (dated by TCRdb to the late 2010s). About the full investigation: The study looked at the effect of siplizumab, an anti-CD2 antibody, on alloreactive T-cell subsets in allogeneic mixed lymphocyte reactions made from human PBMCs.

As to this clone: This receptor's antigen is unknown. Base qualities are not recorded, but no much larger clone differs from it by a single base.

Library prep was done by the immunoSEQ multiplex PCR assay. Each sample had around 92,000 TCR templates assayed by the deep sequencing platform. Genomic DNA extracted from sorted T cells was the material used for TCRbeta CDR3 sequencing. Regarding the original processing steps: The R programming language was used for clonal analysis of TCRbeta CDR3 data. Comparing unstimulated samples against CFSE-low samples taken after the reaction was how alloreactive CD4+ and CD8+ clones were defined. Regulatory or non-regulatory origin was assigned to alloreactive CD4+ clones by matching of sequences to sorted unstimulated Treg and non-Treg repertoires. TCRdb holds this immuneACCESS table with in-frame rearrangements only. Some clones are missing; in checked studies, unresolved V genes explain under half, and the rest has no known cause. From that table come the V and J calls and clone size; the DNA was used to work out D and trimming. The sample has more than 85,000 clones on record, 91% of them singletons. Roughly 2.6% of the sample is in the top ten clones.

Sorted unstimulated T cells, along with proliferating T cells recovered from mixed lymphocyte reactions, underwent TCRbeta CDR3 sequencing. Fresh whole blood from around 11 HLA-typed healthy donors was used to isolate PBMCs. Paper-wide results and their limitations: The cumulative frequency of alloreactive sequences traceable to unstimulated CD4+ memory T cells was significantly reduced by siplizumab. Because sequences at frequencies below about 10^-5 were poorly captured, only a minor fraction of alloreactive clones could be mapped back to unstimulated subsets. Whether proliferating Tregs from siplizumab cultures were suppressive was not functionally confirmed. Compared with memory T cells, unstimulated naive T cells appeared more diverse, and naive cells seemed to make a substantial contribution to the alloresponse. Of the alloreactive CD4+ clones that could be mapped, the Treg-derived share averaged about 70% with siplizumab compared with 25% to 30% in control reactions. For roughly 75-96% of proliferating CD4+ or CD8+ clones, no naive or memory phenotype could be assigned.

V loses 4 bases at its end and J loses 6 bases; junction bases beyond the gene matches: 11. The CDR3 measures 17 amino acids from cysteine to phenylalanine. Only the CDR3 portion is preserved as DNA: 51 bases, with reading frame beginning at the first base. CDR1 is given as LNHDA and CDR2 as SQIVND, both from the germline V gene (reference sequence). Material: CD4+ T cells sorted from blood. The TCR was taken from a human donor in good health. Some clones in this sample may be carry-over from other donors' samples. The V gene is TRBV19 and the J gene is TRBJ2-1; TRBD2 agrees with 11 junctional bases. Here is the DNA: TGTGCCAGTAGTACAGACCTACTAGCGGGAGCGGTCAATGAGCAGTTCTTC. This is translated as CASSTDLLAGAVNEQFF.